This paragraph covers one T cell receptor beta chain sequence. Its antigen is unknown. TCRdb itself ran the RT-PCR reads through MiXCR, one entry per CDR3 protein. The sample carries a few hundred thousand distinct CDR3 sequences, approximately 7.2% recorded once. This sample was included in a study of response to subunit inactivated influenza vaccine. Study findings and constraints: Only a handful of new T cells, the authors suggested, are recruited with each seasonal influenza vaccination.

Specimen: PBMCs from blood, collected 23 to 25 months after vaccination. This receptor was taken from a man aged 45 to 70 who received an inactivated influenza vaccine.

The CDR3 spells CASSQGIGTDTQYF. DNA for the CDR3: TGCGCCAGCAGCCAAGGTATAGGAACGGATACGCAGTATTTT. The chain has TRBV4-1 and TRBJ2-3; no firm D call. The CDR3 runs to 14 residues. CDR1 and CDR2 from the germline V gene are MGHRA and YSYEKL. Trimming removed 1 base at V and 6 bases at J, with 11 bases between.